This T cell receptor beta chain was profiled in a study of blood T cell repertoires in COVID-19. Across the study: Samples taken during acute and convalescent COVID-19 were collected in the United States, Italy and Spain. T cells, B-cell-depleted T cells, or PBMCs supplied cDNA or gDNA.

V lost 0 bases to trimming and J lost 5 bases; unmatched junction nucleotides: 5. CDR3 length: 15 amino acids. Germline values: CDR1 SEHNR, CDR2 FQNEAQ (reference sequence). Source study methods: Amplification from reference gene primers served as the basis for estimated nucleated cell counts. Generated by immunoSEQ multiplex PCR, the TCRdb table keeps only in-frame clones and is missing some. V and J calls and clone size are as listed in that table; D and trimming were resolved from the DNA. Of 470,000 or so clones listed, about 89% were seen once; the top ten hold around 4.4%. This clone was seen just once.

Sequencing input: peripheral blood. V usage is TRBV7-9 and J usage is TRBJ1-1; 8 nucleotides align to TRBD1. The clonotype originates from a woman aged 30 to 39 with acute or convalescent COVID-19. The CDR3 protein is CASSLARDRGTEAFF. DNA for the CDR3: TGTGCCAGCAGCTTAGCTCGCGACAGGGGAACTGAAGCTTTCTTT.